These 21 T cell receptor beta chains share one sample of origin, sequenced in a study of a mutant IDH1 vaccine in newly diagnosed glioma. The antigens these receptors bind are not known. The method was immunoSEQ multiplex PCR; TCRdb's version includes in-frame clones alone and lacks a portion of them. The sample contains tens of thousands of clones, 75% to 90% of which appear only once. Described time point: week 11, during vaccination. In the vaccine, a single dose held 300 ug of the mutant IDH1 20-mer peptide, along with topical imiquimod. This sample comprised PBMCs, obtained from a glioma patient whose treatment included an IDH1 peptide vaccine. These receptor sequences come from a man aged 50 to 59 with glioma.

The chain carries TRBV6-6 and TRBJ2-1; 11 bases agree with TRBD1. This CDR3 is built from 14 residues. The V and J ends lost 6 bases and 6 bases, in that order; junction bases with no gene match: 4. CDR1 is MNHNY, CDR2 SVGAGI, per germline (reference sequence). This CDR3 reads CASRTGTGGNEQFF. For the CDR3, the DNA is TGTGCCAGCAGGACCGGGACAGGGGGCAATGAGCAGTTCTTC.

The chain is built from TRBV6-6 and TRBJ2-3; the D is unclear. V lost 4 bases, J lost 1 base, and 9 bases lay in between. In germline, CDR1 is MNHNY, CDR2 SVGAGI (reference sequence). The CDR3 runs 14 residues. The CDR3 loop reads CASSSWVRTDTQYF. CDR3 sequence (DNA): TGTGCCAGCAGTTCCTGGGTCCGCACAGATACGCAGTATTTT.

In this sample, this clone turned up once. This chain joins TRBV28 and TRBJ1-2; no firm D call. The CDR3 consists of 14 residues. Trimming stripped 3 bases from V and 8 bases from J, with 16 bases between. Germline CDR1 MDHEN, CDR2 SYDVKM. The CDR3, as DNA: TGTGCCAGCAGTTTGAATCGAAGAGGTGGGGGCTACACCTTC. Translated, it gives CASSLNRRGGGYTF.

The CDR3 bases are TGCAGCGTTGAGACTTTAGGTCAGGGAGATGAAAAACTGTTTTTT. Encoded protein: CSVETLGQGDEKLFF. The V and J genes are TRBV29-1 and TRBJ1-4; possibly TRBD1 for D (5 bases). The germline CDR1 and CDR2 sequences are SQVTM and ANQGSEA. The CDR3 spans 15 residues. V lost 3 bases and J lost 6, with 17 bases in between.

The chain uses TRBV5-5 and TRBJ2-3; 7 bases fit TRBD2. CDR1 and CDR2 (germline): SGHKS, YYEKEE (reference sequence). The CDR3 spans 16 residues. V trimming: 1 base; J trimming: 2 bases; junction bases outside the gene matches: 7. The CDR3 DNA reads as TGTGCCAGCAGCTTGCGTAGCGGGTCTGACACAGATACGCAGTATTTT. It encodes CASSLRSGSDTDTQYF.

The chain carries TRBV6-6 and TRBJ2-2; D is undetermined. The germline gives CDR1 MNHNY, CDR2 SVGAGI (reference sequence). V lost 6 bases, J lost 4 bases, and 12 bases lay in between. The CDR3 contains 14 residues. CDR3 protein: CASRDRQSTGELFF. For the CDR3, the DNA is TGTGCCAGCAGGGACCGTCAAAGCACCGGGGAGCTGTTTTTT.

CDR3 region: CASSLGTGAANQPQHF. Here the CDR3 DNA reads TGTGCCAGCAGCTTAGGTACAGGGGCCGCCAATCAGCCCCAGCATTTT. The chain links TRBV7-9 to TRBJ1-5, with 7 bases aligning to TRBD1. Trimming cost V 1 base and J 3 bases; bases outside gene matches: 6. CDR1 SEHNR and CDR2 FQNEAQ come from the germline V gene (reference sequence). CDR3 length: 16 residues.

The rearrangement links TRBV18 to TRBJ1-6; a weak D match, TRBD1 (5 bases). V lost 0 bases and J lost 9, with 6 bases in between. This CDR3 contains 13 residues. Looked up from germline, CDR1 is KGHSH and CDR2 is LQKENI. CDR3 DNA sequence: TGTGCCAGCTCACCACCTGGGGGTTCACCCCTCCACTTT. Its translation: CASSPPGGSPLHF.

This clone appeared a few times. The chain combines TRBV9 with TRBJ2-3; D is ambiguous. CDR1 SGDLS and CDR2 YYNGEE come from the germline V gene. Deletions cut 0 bases from V and 6 bases from J, with 2 bases between. This CDR3 has 11 amino acids. This chain's CDR3 is CASSVADTQYF. The CDR3 DNA sequence: TGTGCCAGCAGCGTAGCCGATACGCAGTATTTT.

In its sample, this clone was seen a few times. The chain carries TRBV4-1 and TRBJ1-5; 8 nucleotides line up with TRBD1. Trimming at V came to 6 bases and at J to 7 bases, leaving 5 bases not matched to a gene. The V gene's germline CDR1 is MGHRA and CDR2 YSYEKL. The CDR3 runs to 13 residues. The chain's CDR3 is CASSGQGDQPQHF. DNA for the CDR3: TGCGCCAGCAGTGGACAGGGCGACCAGCCCCAGCATTTT.

The J gene is TRBJ1-1, the V gene TRBV19; no clear D gene. V gave up 3 bases and J gave up 1 base, with 6 bases separating them. The CDR3 loop spans 13 amino acids. Germline V gives CDR1 LNHDA, CDR2 SQIVND (reference sequence). CDR3 region: CASSISQNTEAFF. Written as DNA, the CDR3 is TGTGCCAGTAGTATCAGCCAGAACACTGAAGCTTTCTTT.

The rearrangement links TRBV6-1 to TRBJ1-4; TRBD1 matches at 9 bases. The V segment lost 3 bases and the J segment 16 bases; nucleotides outside the gene matches: 18. The CDR3 is made up of 16 amino acids. CDR1 MNHNS and CDR2 SASEGT come from the germline V gene. The CDR3 sequence is CASSDRTRDREIRSFF. The DNA for the CDR3 is TGTGCCAGCAGTGACCGAACTCGGGACAGGGAAATCCGGTCGTTTTTT.

This chain uses TRBV7-2 with TRBJ2-7, with 11 bases matching TRBD2. The germline CDR1 and CDR2 sequences are SGHTA and FQGNSA. The CDR3 spans 14 residues. V shed 3 bases and J 7 bases; nucleotides not matched to a gene: 5. Written as DNA, the CDR3 is TGTGCCAGCAGCTTTAGCGGGAGGGCGGGGGAGCAGTACTTC. Its protein is CASSFSGRAGEQYF.

The chain is built from TRBV2 and TRBJ2-7, with D unclear. Trimming took 4 bases from V and 6 from J, leaving 16 bases between them. This CDR3 contains 14 residues. Germline CDR1 and CDR2: SNHLY and FYNNEI. The CDR3 protein is CASSGGRVDGEQYF. CDR3 nucleotides: TGTGCCAGCAGTGGGGGTAGGGTTGATGGCGAGCAGTACTTC.

This clone was seen a handful of times. The chain recombines TRBV29-1 with TRBJ2-7, with D tentatively TRBD2 (7 bases). CDR1 is SQVTM and CDR2 is ANQGSEA in the germline V gene. The CDR3 consists of 12 residues. Trimming took off 7 bases at V and 6 bases at J, with 16 bases between the two ends. CDR3 nucleotide sequence: TGCAGCGGGGGGCAGGGAGGGAGCGAGCAGTACTTC. It specifies CSGGQGGSEQYF.

The rearrangement joins TRBV6-1 to TRBJ2-7; D is perhaps TRBD1 (6 bases). Trimming took off 0 bases at V and 3 bases at J, with 15 bases between the two ends. The CDR3 is made up of 16 amino acids. Looked up from germline, CDR1 is MNHNS and CDR2 is SASEGT. The chain's CDR3 is CASSEARQTGFYEQYF. CDR3 coding DNA: TGTGCCAGCAGTGAAGCCCGCCAAACAGGGTTCTACGAGCAGTACTTC.

This clone is a singleton in its sample. The chain carries TRBV5-6 and TRBJ2-7; TRBD1 matches 7 bases. Per germline, CDR1 SGHDT and CDR2 YYEEEE. J lost 3 bases, V lost 0 bases, and 6 bases had no gene match. This CDR3 spans 15 amino acids. This chain's CDR3 is CASSLGPGQNYEQYF. The DNA of the CDR3 is TGTGCCAGCAGCTTGGGACCGGGACAGAACTACGAGCAGTACTTC.

The chain combines TRBV9 with TRBJ2-6; D might be TRBD1 (5 bases). Germline V lookup: CDR1 SGDLS, CDR2 YYNGEE. Deletions cut 2 bases from V and 3 bases from J, with 9 bases between. The CDR3 spans 15 residues. CDR3 sequence: CASSVGLGGANVLTF. The CDR3 DNA follows: TGTGCCAGCAGCGTGGGGCTTGGTGGGGCCAACGTCCTGACTTTC. Variable domain in full (rest from reference TRBV9 and TRBJ2-6): DSGVTQTPKHLITATGQRVTLRCSPRSGDLSVYWYQQSLDQGLQFLIQYYNGEERAKGNILERFSAQQFPDLHSELNLSSLELGDSALYFCASSVGLGGANVLTFGAGSRLTVL.

The J gene is TRBJ2-5, the V gene TRBV2; weak D call: TRBD1 (6 bases). Trimming pared 11 bases from V and 2 bases from J, leaving 9 bases between. The CDR3 runs 11 residues. The germline gives CDR1 SNHLY, CDR2 FYNNEI. CDR3 residues: CAGGVQETQYF. The DNA for the CDR3 is TGTGCCGGGGGCGTACAAGAGACCCAGTACTTC.

The sample holds one count of this clone. This rearrangement joins TRBV29-1 to TRBJ2-7; 8 positions agree with TRBD2. The CDR3 spans 12 residues. V trimming: 6 bases; J trimming: 5 bases; junction bases outside the gene matches: 6. In germline, CDR1 is SQVTM, CDR2 ANQGSEA. CDR3 sequence: CSVLEAGDEQYF. The CDR3 DNA is TGCAGCGTCCTTGAAGCGGGAGACGAGCAGTACTTC.

This clone was counted a single time. The chain couples TRBV6-6 to TRBJ2-7; the match to TRBD2 covers 9 bases. The germline gives CDR1 MNHNY, CDR2 SVGAGI (reference sequence). This CDR3 comprises 14 residues. J lost 1 base, V lost 2 bases, and 0 bases had no gene match. CDR3 in amino acids: CASSYAGGSYEQYF. CDR3 DNA: TGTGCCAGCAGTTACGCGGGGGGGTCCTACGAGCAGTACTTC.